What follows are 6 T cell receptor beta chains derived from one specimen sequenced in a study of T cell responses to AZD1222 COVID-19 vaccine. Measured with immunoSEQ multiplex PCR; TCRdb has only the in-frame clones, and not every one. The sample records about 130,000 clones, about nine tenths being singletons. The sample consisted of peripheral blood, taken on day 0 of AZD1222 vaccination. These receptors all stem from an adult in good health.

This clone was counted a single time. The J gene is TRBJ2-7, the V gene TRBV6-5; the match to TRBD2 covers 11 bases. The CDR3 is made up of 14 amino acids. CDR1 is MNHEY, CDR2 SVGAGI, per germline. Trimming removed 8 bases from V and 6 bases from J; junction bases left unmatched: 9. CDR3 in DNA: TGTGCCAGCCATGATTTAGCGGGGGGGGGCGAGCAGTACTTC. Amino acid sequence: CASHDLAGGGEQYF.

This clone was counted between two and nine times. For the CDR3, the DNA is TGTGCCAGCAGCGTAGTAGAGAATTATGGCTACACCTTC. Its protein product is CASSVVENYGYTF. The chain couples TRBV9 to TRBJ1-2; unclear D gene. V was pared by 0 bases and J by 5 bases, with 8 bases between. CDR3 length equals 13 residues. Germline V lookup: CDR1 SGDLS, CDR2 YYNGEE.

The chain combines TRBV7-3 with TRBJ1-6; unclear D gene. Germline V lookup: CDR1 SGHTA, CDR2 FQGTGA. The V end was cut by 4 bases, the J end by 7 bases, with 11 bases between. The CDR3 extends over 14 amino acids. In nucleotides, the CDR3 is TGTGCCAGCAGCTCGAAGGGCGAGAATTCACCCCTCCACTTT. Translation gives CASSSKGENSPLHF.

The chain carries TRBV6-5 and TRBJ2-7; D gene unclear. Germline CDR1 MNHEY, CDR2 SVGAGI. Trimming took off 4 bases at V and 1 base at J, with 11 bases between the two ends. The CDR3 loop spans 14 amino acids. CDR3 loop: CASSFRSRSYEQYF. In DNA form, the CDR3 reads TGTGCCAGCAGTTTTAGGTCTAGGTCCTACGAGCAGTACTTC.

This clone appeared a few times. The chain carries TRBV12-3 or TRBV12-4 and TRBJ1-4; D ambiguous. The CDR3 spans 13 residues. The germline V and J ends were trimmed by 0 bases and 5 bases, with 4 bases remaining between them. This CDR3 is CASSLASNEKLFF. CDR3 coding DNA: TGTGCCAGCAGTTTAGCCTCAAATGAAAAACTGTTTTTT.

The rearrangement uses TRBV19 and TRBJ1-3; possible D gene TRBD1, 6 bases. Germline-derived CDR1 and CDR2 are LNHDA and SQIVND (reference sequence). This CDR3 has 15 residues. Trimming cost V 7 bases and J 3 bases, with 16 bases left between them. The CDR3 DNA is TGTGCCAGTACCCTGGGGACAAACTATGGAAACACCATATATTTT. Its protein is CASTLGTNYGNTIYF.